The rows below give T cell receptor beta chains drawn from one sample of a study of patients and donors after allogeneic stem cell transplantation. MiXCR, run by TCRdb on the RT-PCR reads, gives a single entry per CDR3 protein. The sample lists fewer than 30,000 distinct CDR3 sequences, approximately 43% occurring once. Sample: blood, either unsorted or a sorted T cell fraction (not recorded which). These receptors came from a human donor who was either an allogeneic HSCT recipient or a stem cell or donor lymphocyte infusion donor (not recorded which). It is not recorded whose cells these are; they may come from a transplant donor. Both conserved end residues are part of each CDR3. D genes are given only for firm matches. Not all rows give a size; the values are once, few, many and, for expanded clones, a class.

abundance: few
d_gene: .
v_gene: TRBV5-1
j_gene: TRBJ1-2
CDR3aa: CASSLSATSYGYTF
CDR3nt: TGCGCCAGCAGCTTGTCGGCGACAAGCTATGGCTACACCTTC

abundance: few
d_gene: TRBD1
v_gene: TRBV15
j_gene: TRBJ1-6
CDR3aa: CATSRDPRQGGSPLHF
CDR3nt: TGTGCCACCAGCAGAGATCCCCGACAGGGGGGTTCACCCCTCCACTTT

abundance: few
d_gene: .
v_gene: TRBV20-1
j_gene: TRBJ1-5
CDR3aa: CSATRQGRNQPQHF
CDR3nt: TGCAGTGCCACCCGGCAGGGCCGAAATCAGCCCCAGCATTTT

abundance: .
d_gene: .
v_gene: TRBV10-3
j_gene: TRBJ1-1
CDR3aa: CALRAIRGAEAFF
CDR3nt: TGTGCCCTCAGGGCGATCAGGGGCGCCGAAGCTTTCTTT

abundance: .
d_gene: TRBD1
v_gene: TRBV18
j_gene: TRBJ1-6
CDR3aa: CASSLGQVWNSPLHF
CDR3nt: TGTGCCAGCTCACTCGGACAGGTTTGGAATTCACCCCTCCACTTT

abundance: few
d_gene: .
v_gene: TRBV2
j_gene: TRBJ1-1
CDR3aa: CASIRAGLNTEAFF
CDR3nt: TGTGCCAGCATCCGGGCGGGGTTGAACACTGAAGCTTTCTTT

abundance: .
d_gene: .
v_gene: TRBV29-1
j_gene: TRBJ2-3
CDR3aa: CSVGPGTDSTDTQYF
CDR3nt: TGCAGCGTAGGACCCGGGACGGATAGCACAGATACGCAGTATTTT

abundance: .
d_gene: .
v_gene: TRBV5-1
j_gene: TRBJ1-6
CDR3aa: CASSFRERGNSPLHF
CDR3nt: TGCGCCAGCAGCTTCCGGGAAAGGGGTAATTCACCCCTCCACTTT

abundance: .
d_gene: .
v_gene: TRBV5-5
j_gene: TRBJ1-5
CDR3aa: CASSLGVGRSNQPQHF
CDR3nt: TGTGCCAGCAGCTTGGGGGTGGGACGTTCTAATCAGCCCCAGCATTTT

abundance: .
d_gene: .
v_gene: TRBV7-6
j_gene: TRBJ2-3
CDR3aa: CASSRGKLVTDTQYF
CDR3nt: TGTGCCAGCAGCCGGGGGAAGCTAGTCACAGATACGCAGTATTTT

abundance: .
d_gene: .
v_gene: TRBV24-1
j_gene: TRBJ1-3
CDR3aa: CATSDTTRPDTIYF
CDR3nt: TGTGCCACCAGTGATACGACACGGCCTGACACCATATATTTT

abundance: .
d_gene: .
v_gene: TRBV12-3/TRBV12-4
j_gene: TRBJ2-1
CDR3aa: CASSLGPLNEQFF
CDR3nt: TGTGCCAGCAGTTTGGGCCCTCTCAATGAGCAGTTCTTC

abundance: few
d_gene: .
v_gene: TRBV20-1
j_gene: TRBJ1-6
CDR3aa: CSARDSGENSPLHF
CDR3nt: TGCAGTGCTAGAGATTCAGGGGAGAATTCACCCCTCCACTTT

abundance: once
d_gene: TRBD1
v_gene: TRBV11-3
j_gene: TRBJ2-5
CDR3aa: CASSFTGGVETQYF
CDR3nt: TGTGCCAGCAGCTTCACAGGGGGTGTGGAGACCCAGTACTTC

abundance: once
d_gene: TRBD1
v_gene: TRBV5-1
j_gene: TRBJ1-6
CDR3aa: CASSSGTGFPMALHF
CDR3nt: TGCGCCAGCAGCTCCGGGACAGGGTTCCCTATGGCCCTCCACTTT

abundance: .
d_gene: TRBD1
v_gene: TRBV18
j_gene: TRBJ2-7
CDR3aa: CASSPPGTGGSYEQYF
CDR3nt: TGTGCCAGCTCACCACCAGGGACAGGGGGTTCCTACGAGCAGTACTTC

abundance: .
d_gene: .
v_gene: TRBV9
j_gene: TRBJ1-1
CDR3aa: CASSAHHAEAFF
CDR3nt: TGTGCCAGCAGCGCCCACCACGCTGAAGCTTTCTTT